One and the same sample provided the 5 T cell receptor beta chains below, sequenced in a study of CD8+CD57+ T cells in acquired aplastic anemia. Genomic DNA, serving as template, underwent TCR beta VDJ and CDR3 profiling. Using its own MiXCR run on the reads, TCRdb lists one record per CDR3 protein. The profile shows around 500,000 distinct CDR3 sequences, less than 35% of them singletons. The patients chosen for sequencing had shown expansion of CD8+CD57+ cells (detected by flow cytometry). Sequenced: sorted CD4+, CD8+, or CD8+CD57+ T cells (not recorded which) from PBMCs. The receptors derive from a human donor with aplastic anemia.

Only a few counts were recorded for this clonotype. V is TRBV18 and J is TRBJ1-2; 9 nucleotides agree with TRBD1. Germline V lookup: CDR1 KGHSH, CDR2 LQKENI. V dropped 4 bases and J dropped 8; count of bases not matched to a gene: 11. The CDR3 is made up of 15 amino acids. CDR3 amino acids: CASSRGRDRDGGYTF. The CDR3 DNA reads as TGTGCCAGCTCACGCGGAAGGGACAGGGATGGGGGCTACACCTTC.

The V call is TRBV4-1, the J call TRBJ1-6; 7 nucleotides match TRBD1. The CDR3 is 15 amino acids. Germline V lookup: CDR1 MGHRA, CDR2 YSYEKL. J lost 5 bases, V lost 4 bases, and 5 bases had no gene match. The CDR3 loop is CASSLGQSNNSPLHF. In DNA form, the CDR3 reads TGCGCCAGCAGCCTGGGACAGTCAAATAATTCACCCCTCCACTTT.

This clonotype was counted many times. The chain links TRBV19 to TRBJ2-6; either TRBD1 or TRBD2 may fit D (6 bases each). The V gene's germline CDR1 is LNHDA and CDR2 SQIVND (reference sequence). V lost 3 bases to trimming and J lost 2 bases, with 11 bases between them. The CDR3 sequence is 16 residues long. DNA of the CDR3: TGTGCCAGTAGTATTCGGGGGCTAGCTGGGGCCAACGTCCTGACTTTC. Translated: CASSIRGLAGANVLTF.

This clonotype was observed at least ten times. The chain employs TRBV19 and TRBJ2-7; tentative D call: TRBD1 (6 bases). Germline V gene sequence: CDR1 LNHDA, CDR2 SQIVND (reference sequence). V shed 5 bases and J shed 2 bases, with 13 bases lying between them. There are 14 residues in the CDR3. The chain's CDR3 is CASSRQEGTYEQYF. The DNA for the CDR3 is TGTGCCAGTAGTCGACAGGAAGGGACCTACGAGCAGTACTTC.

With regard to this clonotype: A much larger clone differs by one base, so this may be a read error. Given the absence of the conserved phenylalanine or tryptophan at the CDR3 end, a read error is likely. The rearrangement uses TRBV29-1 and TRBJ1-2; 7 positions match TRBD1. V trimming: 7 bases; J trimming: 6 bases; junction bases outside the gene matches: 5. This CDR3 is 11 amino acids long. CDR1 and CDR2 (germline): SQVTM, ANQGSEA. In nucleotides, the CDR3 is TGCAGCGCCCGACAGGGCGATGGCTACACCCTC. Protein product: CSARQGDGYTL.